These T cell receptor beta chains were read from a single sample in a study of blood T cell repertoires in COVID-19. Repertoires were generated with immunoSEQ multiplex PCR, while TCRdb's copy carries only in-frame clones and drops some. The data contain under 450,000 clones, about 88% of them singletons. The sample consisted of peripheral blood. Every receptor here comes from a woman aged 40 to 50 with COVID-19, enrolled during active disease. The CDR3 runs from the conserved cysteine through the conserved F or W. D genes are given only for firm matches. The listing skips clone size in some rows; elsewhere it reads once, few, many or a size class.

>TRBD1|TRBJ1-6|once|TRBV4-3
CASSQDRRSGGSLHF
TGCGCCAGCAGCCAAGACCGTCGATCAGGGGGCTCTCTCCACTTT
>TRBD2|TRBJ2-1|.|TRBV30
CAFTGTSVYNEQFF
TGTGCCTTCACCGGGACTAGCGTTTACAATGAGCAGTTCTTC
>.|TRBJ2-7|.|TRBV28
CASSLFGQGADF
.
>TRBD1|TRBJ2-2|.|TRBV18
CASSRDRIPNTGELFF
TGTGCCAGCTCCCGGGACAGGATCCCGAACACCGGGGAGCTGTTTTTT
>TRBD1|TRBJ1-2|.|TRBV5-1
CASSLAGGLEGYTF
TGCGCCAGCAGCTTGGCAGGGGGCCTCGAGGGCTACACCTTC
>.|TRBJ1-1|.|TRBV28
CASSTYTVNTEAFF
TGTGCCAGCAGTACCTATACAGTGAACACTGAAGCTTTCTTT
>TRBD1|TRBJ1-4|.|TRBV30
CAWSRDSVNEKLFF
TGTGCCTGGAGCCGGGACAGCGTAAATGAAAAACTGTTTTTT
>TRBD2|TRBJ2-5|.|TRBV14
CASSQELAGVGETQYF
TGTGCCAGCAGCCAAGAACTAGCGGGAGTGGGAGAGACCCAGTACTTC
>.|TRBJ2-7|.|TRBV29-1
CSVGGGSGTYEQYF
TGCAGCGTGGGCGGTGGTAGCGGCACCTACGAGCAGTACTTC
>.|TRBJ2-1|.|TRBV9
CASSTGYNEQFF
TGTGCCAGTTCGACGGGCTACAATGAGCAGTTCTTC
>TRBD1|TRBJ2-5|.|TRBV7-9
CASSYGPGQGAETQYF
TGTGCCAGCAGCTATGGGCCGGGACAGGGGGCAGAGACCCAGTACTTC
>.|TRBJ1-2|.|TRBV7-3
CASSLRGPKGGYTF
TGTGCCAGCAGCTTAAGGGGGCCGAAAGGCGGCTACACCTTC
>TRBD1|TRBJ1-4|.|TRBV28
CASSTDRGWVEKLFF
TGTGCCAGCAGTACGGACAGGGGGTGGGTTGAAAAACTGTTTTTT
>.|TRBJ2-7|few|TRBV7-9
CASSLFDSAYEQYF
TGTGCCAGCAGCTTATTTGATTCGGCCTACGAGCAGTACTTC
>.|TRBJ2-6|.|TRBV7-9
CASSSEFRANVLTF
TGTGCCAGCAGCTCGGAGTTTCGGGCCAACGTCCTGACTTTC
>TRBD2|TRBJ2-6|.|TRBV4-3
CASSRETPSGGLSGANVLTF
TGCGCCAGCAGCCGAGAAACTCCTAGCGGGGGTCTCTCTGGGGCCAACGTCCTGACTTTC
>.|TRBJ1-3|.|TRBV21-1
CARGGTGAPLSGNTIYF
TGTGCCAGGGGCGGGACAGGGGCTCCGCTCTCTGGAAACACCATATATTTT
>.|TRBJ1-3|once|TRBV7-2
CASTLPGHSGNTIYF
TGTGCCAGCACCCTACCGGGACACTCTGGAAACACCATATATTTT
>TRBD1|TRBJ1-5|.|TRBV5-6
CASSRRQGRSNQPQHF
TGTGCCAGCAGCAGACGACAGGGAAGAAGCAATCAGCCCCAGCATTTT
>.|TRBJ1-6|.|TRBV28
CASSLSNHNSPLHF
TGTGCCAGCAGTTTATCCAATCATAATTCACCCCTCCACTTT
>TRBD1|TRBJ2-7|.|TRBV5-5
CASSFPTGGFYEQYF
TGTGCCAGCAGCTTTCCGACAGGGGGGTTCTACGAGCAGTACTTC
>TRBD1|TRBJ1-3|once|TRBV3-1/TRBV3-2
CASSQVLAGGIFSGNTIYF
TGTGCCAGCAGCCAAGTGTTGGCAGGGGGCATTTTCTCTGGAAACACCATATATTTT
>.|TRBJ2-3|.|TRBV11-2
CASSKGGYPRTDTQYF
TGTGCCAGCAGCAAGGGGGGGTATCCCCGGACAGATACGCAGTATTTT
>TRBD1|TRBJ1-1|.|TRBV5-8
CASSQFTGQGGLGNTEAFF
TGTGCCAGCAGCCAATTTACGGGACAGGGAGGTCTGGGCAACACTGAAGCTTTCTTT
>TRBD1|TRBJ1-5|.|TRBV10-3
CAISEAGGGQPQHF
TGTGCCATCAGTGAGGCAGGGGGCGGTCAGCCCCAGCATTTT
>TRBD1|TRBJ1-2|.|TRBV15
CATSTSSQGIYGYTF
TGTGCCACCAGCACATCTTCACAGGGGATCTATGGCTACACCTTC
>.|TRBJ1-6|.|TRBV7-2
CASSLSVMGGNSPLHF
TGTGCCAGCAGCTTATCAGTCATGGGGGGTAATTCACCCCTCCACTTT
>TRBD2|TRBJ2-2|once|TRBV7-3
CASSPRGANGELFF
TGTGCCAGCAGCCCGCGGGGGGCCAACGGGGAGCTGTTTTTT
>TRBD1|TRBJ1-1|.|TRBV19
CASSSRQGNTEAFF
TGTGCCAGTTCCTCAAGACAGGGGAACACTGAAGCTTTCTTT
>.|TRBJ2-2|.|TRBV11-2
CASSFRWSTNTGELFF
TGTGCCAGCAGCTTTAGGTGGAGCACGAACACCGGGGAGCTGTTTTTT